Below, 29 T cell receptor beta chains from the same sample are listed, as sequenced in a study of graft-versus-host responses after intestinal transplantation. Produced via immunoSEQ multiplex PCR; TCRdb's table is partial and in-frame only. The sample has about 27,000 clones, 90% to 95% seen once; the top ten hold roughly 0.89%. This material consisted of PBMCs, taken just over 29 days after intestinal transplant. All receptors come from a human patient who received an intestinal transplant, so some T cells may come from the graft donor.

CDR3 region: CASSLGLSGLSGEQYF. The CDR3 DNA sequence: TGTGCCAGCAGCTTAGGCCTCTCGGGTCTTTCGGGCGAGCAGTACTTC. The chain uses TRBV13 and TRBJ2-7; D unclear. CDR3 length: 16 residues. Trimming took off 0 bases at V and 6 bases at J, with 18 bases between the two ends. Germline values: CDR1 PRHDT, CDR2 FYEKMQ (reference sequence).

The V call is TRBV5-6, the J call TRBJ1-6; D remains ambiguous. The CDR3 has 15 residues. The ends were cut back, 0 bases at V and 0 bases at J, with 4 bases in the middle. From germline, CDR1 is SGHDT and CDR2 YYEEEE. The CDR3 coding sequence is TGTGCCAGCAGCTTGGCAGGCTCCTATAATTCACCCCTCCACTTT. Translation gives CASSLAGSYNSPLHF. Drawing the rest from reference TRBV5-6 and TRBJ1-6, the complete variable domain is DAGVTQSPTHLIKTRGQQVTLRCSPKSGHDTVSWYQQALGQGPQFIFQYYEEEERQRGNFPDRFSGHQFPNYSSELNVNALLLGDSALYLCASSLAGSYNSPLHFGNGTRLTVT.

The chain recombines TRBV5-4 with TRBJ2-3; TRBD2 matches at 16 bases. Germline loops: CDR1 SGHNT, CDR2 YYREEE (reference sequence). The junction had 6 bases not matched to a gene; V was cut back by 4 bases and J by 4 bases. The CDR3 loop spans 17 amino acids. The CDR3 loop is CASSLGLAGGPSDTQYF. The CDR3, as DNA: TGTGCCAGCAGCCTGGGACTAGCGGGGGGGCCGTCAGATACGCAGTATTTT.

This clone was recorded only once. V is TRBV18 and J is TRBJ1-5; D is unresolved. Trimming removed 3 bases from V and 0 bases from J, with 6 bases in between. Germline CDR1 is KGHSH and CDR2 is LQKENI. CDR3 size: 14 residues. The CDR3 region is CASSPNYSNQPQHF. CDR3 bases: TGTGCCAGCTCACCTAATTATAGCAATCAGCCCCAGCATTTT.

V gene TRBV7-8 combines with J gene TRBJ1-1; weak D call: TRBD1 (6 bases). In germline, CDR1 is SGHVS, CDR2 FQNEAQ. V shed 4 bases and J shed 2 bases, with 11 bases lying between them. The CDR3 consists of 14 residues. The CDR3 nucleotides are TGTGCCAGCAGCTCCCCGGGACATAACACTGAAGCTTTCTTT. This encodes CASSSPGHNTEAFF.

This chain joins TRBV5-4 and TRBJ2-1; 7 bases are shared with TRBD1. J gave up 8 bases and V 1 base, and 9 bases lay outside the gene matches. There are 15 residues in the CDR3. The germline CDR1 and CDR2 sequences are SGHNT and YYREEE (reference sequence). The CDR3 DNA follows: TGTGCCAGCAGCTTGTCGACAGGGCCTTTCGATGAGCAGTTCTTC. Its protein is CASSLSTGPFDEQFF.

The chain couples TRBV2 to TRBJ1-2; weak D call: TRBD1 (5 bases). Trimming shortened V by 8 bases and J by 6 bases, and 10 bases separated the two germline ends. Germline V gene sequence: CDR1 SNHLY, CDR2 FYNNEI. This CDR3 spans 11 amino acids. CDR3 bases: TGTGCCAGCGGGGGATGGAATGGCTACACCTTC. This gives the protein CASGGWNGYTF.

The J gene is TRBJ1-6, the V gene TRBV10-1; D gene unclear. This CDR3 contains 13 residues. V was pared by 8 bases and J by 7 bases, with 12 bases between. CDR1 and CDR2 (germline): WNHNN, SYGVQD (reference sequence). The CDR3 DNA follows: TGCGCCAGCCGGAGACAAAAAAATTCACCCCTCCACTTT. Protein: CASRRQKNSPLHF.

V and J are TRBV19 and TRBJ1-2; no definite D call. CDR1 and CDR2 (germline): LNHDA, SQIVND (reference sequence). The CDR3 runs to 15 residues. V was cut by 2 bases and J by 8 bases, with 18 bases left in between. CDR3 DNA sequence: TGTGCCAGTAGTATAATATCATCGTCGGGTGGAGGCTACACCTTC. Amino acid sequence: CASSIISSSGGGYTF.

The chain links TRBV28 to TRBJ2-5; 9 bases are shared with TRBD1. Losses at the gene ends were 1 base for V and 3 bases for J; bases not matched to a gene: 3. Germline-derived CDR1 and CDR2 are MDHEN and SYDVKM. This CDR3 contains 15 residues. The CDR3 here is CASSLFRDREETQYF. CDR3 nucleotide sequence: TGTGCCAGCAGTTTATTCCGGGACAGGGAAGAGACCCAGTACTTC. The variable domain in full, completed from reference TRBV28 and TRBJ2-5, reads DVKVTQSSRYLVKRTGEKVFLECVQDMDHENMFWYRQDPGLGLRLIYFSYDVKMKEKGDIPEGYSVSREKKERFSLILESASTNQTSMYLCASSLFRDREETQYFGPGTRLLVL.

The chain employs TRBV25-1 and TRBJ2-7; a weak D match, TRBD2 (6 bases). This CDR3 contains 12 residues. V shed 6 bases and J shed 0 bases, with 6 bases lying between them. Germline assignment: CDR1 MGHDK and CDR2 SYGVNS. CDR3 in amino acids: CASSGSSYEQYF. CDR3 bases: TGTGCCAGCAGCGGGAGCTCCTACGAGCAGTACTTC.

This chain connects TRBV10-3 to TRBJ1-1; D remains ambiguous. V shed 6 bases and J shed 9 bases, with 14 bases lying between them. CDR1 and CDR2 from the germline V gene are ENHRY and SYGVKD. The CDR3 runs 12 residues. CDR3 loop: CAIRWAYSKAFF. CDR3 nucleotide sequence: TGTGCCATCAGATGGGCTTATTCAAAAGCTTTCTTT.

This rearrangement joins TRBV4-1 to TRBJ2-3; 9 nucleotides agree with TRBD2. The germline V gene encodes CDR1 MGHRA and CDR2 YSYEKL. This CDR3 region has 18 residues. After removal of 0 bases from V and 5 bases from J, the junction contained 12 bases not matched to a gene. The CDR3 DNA sequence: TGCGCCAGCAGCCAAGAGGTCGGGCGGGAGGGCCTGGGAGATACGCAGTATTTT. It specifies CASSQEVGREGLGDTQYF.

In its sample, this clone was seen once. The V and J genes are TRBV10-3 and TRBJ2-5; TRBD2 might be the D (7 bases). Per the germline V gene, CDR1 is ENHRY and CDR2 is SYGVKD. The CDR3 runs 16 residues. Trimming left V 3 bases short and J 5 bases short, with 19 bases between. CDR3 sequence reads: CAISDPIGGESETQYF. CDR3 nucleotides: TGTGCCATCAGTGATCCCATAGGGGGGGAATCGGAGACCCAGTACTTC.

The chain employs TRBV29-1 and TRBJ1-4, with TRBD1 as a possible D gene (5 bases). Trimming cost V 1 base and J 12 bases, with 21 bases left between them. Looked up from germline, CDR1 is SQVTM and CDR2 is ANQGSEA. CDR3 size: 15 residues. As DNA, the CDR3 is TGCAGCGTTGAAGTGAGGGGACGGGAGGCTCCGGAACTGTTTTTT. Translation: CSVEVRGREAPELFF.

V is TRBV6-6 and J is TRBJ2-2; 7 bases are a match to TRBD2. The germline V gene has CDR1 MNHNY and CDR2 SVGAGI (reference sequence). Unmatched junction bases numbered 5, after V lost 7 bases and J lost 0 bases. There are 15 residues in the CDR3. The CDR3 loop reads CASIMTSTNTGELFF. The CDR3 DNA reads as TGTGCCAGCATCATGACTAGCACGAACACCGGGGAGCTGTTTTTT.

The chain couples TRBV15 to TRBJ1-5; unclear D gene. The CDR3 consists of 15 residues. Deletions cut 0 bases from V and 5 bases from J, with 11 bases between. CDR1 is LNHNV and CDR2 is YYDKDF in the germline V gene (reference sequence). DNA for the CDR3: TGTGCCACCAGCAGAGATGGTGGGCAGGATCAGCCCCAGCATTTT. Residues: CATSRDGGQDQPQHF.

V is TRBV7-8 and J is TRBJ2-3; 7 positions agree with TRBD2. CDR3 length: 13 residues. Trimming took 4 bases from V and 6 from J; bases not matched to a gene: 4. CDR1 SGHVS and CDR2 FQNEAQ come from the germline V gene. The CDR3 DNA reads as TGTGCCAGCAGCTCTCACGGGAGGGATACGCAGTATTTT. This gives the protein CASSSHGRDTQYF.

As DNA, the CDR3 is TGTGCCAGCAGCTATCAGACAAAGACTGAAGCTTTCTTT. The encoded protein is CASSYQTKTEAFF. The chain uses TRBV14 and TRBJ1-1; D is ambiguous. Germline V lookup: CDR1 SGHDN, CDR2 FVKESK. With 5 bases removed from V and 5 bases from J, the gap between germline ends came to 12 bases. This CDR3 contains 13 residues.

V is TRBV28 and J is TRBJ1-1, with 7 bases identical to TRBD1. V was clipped by 8 bases and J by 1 base; unmatched bases: 4. The CDR3 consists of 13 residues. Germline values: CDR1 MDHEN, CDR2 SYDVKM. The CDR3 region has the DNA TGTGCCAGCGGGACAGCGAAGAACACTGAAGCTTTCTTT. Translating it yields CASGTAKNTEAFF.

The chain is built from TRBV19 and TRBJ2-5; a weak D match, TRBD2 (5 bases). The end of the DNA fits TRBJ2-7 better, so the J call may be wrong. From germline, CDR1 is LNHDA and CDR2 SQIVND (reference sequence). CDR3 length: 14 amino acids. CDR3 nucleotides: TGTGCCAGTAGTAAGGTGCAGGAGGTCTACGAGCAGTACTTC. Encoded protein: CASSKVQEVYEQYF.

The chain joins TRBV5-6 to TRBJ2-7; possible D gene TRBD2, 6 bases. V was pared by 3 bases and J by 0 bases, with 10 bases between. The CDR3 spans 14 residues. The germline V gene has CDR1 SGHDT and CDR2 YYEEEE. Here the CDR3 reads CASSWSGFSYEQYF. CDR3 coding DNA: TGTGCCAGCAGCTGGAGCGGGTTCTCCTACGAGCAGTACTTC.

The rearrangement uses TRBV29-1 and TRBJ1-1; TRBD1 might be the D (6 bases). Germline-derived CDR1 and CDR2 are SQVTM and ANQGSEA. Deletions cut 0 bases from V and 6 bases from J, with 23 bases between. This CDR3 region has 17 residues. The CDR3 loop is CSVEDSFKDSPRAEAFF. The DNA for the CDR3 is TGCAGCGTTGAAGATTCCTTTAAGGACAGCCCCCGGGCTGAAGCTTTCTTT.

Notes on this clone: The sample contains more than one DNA sequence encoding this CDR3. The gene calls are TRBV27 and TRBJ2-1, with TRBD2 identical over 9 bases. The CDR3 is made up of 15 amino acids. Germline-derived CDR1 and CDR2 are MNHEY and SMNVEV (reference sequence). V was clipped by 2 bases and J by 2 bases; unmatched bases: 1. The CDR3 sequence: CASSLAGGPYNEQFF. The CDR3 nucleotides are TGTGCCAGCAGTTTAGCGGGAGGGCCCTACAATGAGCAGTTCTTC.

This clone has only one observation. The gene calls are TRBV27 and TRBJ1-5; no clear D gene. The ends were cut back, 5 bases at V and 2 bases at J, with 16 bases in the middle. The germline CDR1 and CDR2 sequences are MNHEY and SMNVEV (reference sequence). CDR3 length equals 16 residues. CDR3 sequence reads: CASSPFGQSRNQPQHF. The DNA of the CDR3 is TGTGCCAGCAGTCCTTTCGGGCAGTCGCGCAATCAGCCCCAGCATTTT.

The chain combines TRBV9 with TRBJ2-7; D is possibly TRBD2 (5 bases). This CDR3 is 14 amino acids long. Per the germline V gene, CDR1 is SGDLS and CDR2 is YYNGEE. V lost 4 bases and J 2 bases, leaving 13 bases between the germline ends. The DNA for the CDR3 is TGTGCCAGCAGCCCACGGACTGAAACCTACGAGCAGTACTTC. As protein: CASSPRTETYEQYF.

CDR3 region: CASSSPTGIETQYF. As DNA, the CDR3 is TGTGCCAGCAGCTCACCGACAGGGATAGAGACCCAGTACTTC. The rearrangement joins TRBV7-9 to TRBJ2-5, with TRBD1 matching over 7 bases. In germline, CDR1 is SEHNR, CDR2 FQNEAQ (reference sequence). The V gene end was trimmed by 4 bases and the J gene end by 4 bases; junction bases not matched to a gene: 6. The CDR3 length is 14 residues.

This clone was recorded only once. The chain is built from TRBV5-1 and TRBJ1-1; D gene uncertain. CDR3 length: 14 amino acids. Germline CDR1 SGHRS, CDR2 YFSETQ. The V end lost 2 bases, the J end lost 1 base, and 9 bases lay between the germline ends. The DNA for the CDR3 is TGCGCCAGCAGCTTTAATAGCGAGAACACTGAAGCTTTCTTT. It codes for CASSFNSENTEAFF.

The rearrangement uses TRBV9 and TRBJ2-3; possible D gene TRBD1, 6 bases. V was shortened by 4 bases and J by 2 bases, with 14 bases between the two germline ends. This CDR3 spans 15 amino acids. Per the germline V gene, CDR1 is SGDLS and CDR2 is YYNGEE. In DNA, the CDR3 is TGTGCCAGCAGCATTGATTACAGGGACACAGATACGCAGTATTTT. The encoded protein is CASSIDYRDTDTQYF.